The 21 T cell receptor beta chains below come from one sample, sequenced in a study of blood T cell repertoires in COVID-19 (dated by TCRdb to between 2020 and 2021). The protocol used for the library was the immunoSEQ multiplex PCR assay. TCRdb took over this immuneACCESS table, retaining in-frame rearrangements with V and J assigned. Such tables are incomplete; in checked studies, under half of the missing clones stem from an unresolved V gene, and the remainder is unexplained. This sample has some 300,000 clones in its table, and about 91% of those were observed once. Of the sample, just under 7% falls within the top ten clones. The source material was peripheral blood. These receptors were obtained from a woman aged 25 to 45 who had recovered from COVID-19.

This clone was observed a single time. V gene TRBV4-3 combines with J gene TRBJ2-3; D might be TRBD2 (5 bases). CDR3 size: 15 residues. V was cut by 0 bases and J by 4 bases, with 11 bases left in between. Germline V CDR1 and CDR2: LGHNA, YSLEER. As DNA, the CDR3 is TGCGCCAGCAGCCAAGACTGGGGAGTAGCAGATACGCAGTATTTT. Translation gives CASSQDWGVADTQYF.

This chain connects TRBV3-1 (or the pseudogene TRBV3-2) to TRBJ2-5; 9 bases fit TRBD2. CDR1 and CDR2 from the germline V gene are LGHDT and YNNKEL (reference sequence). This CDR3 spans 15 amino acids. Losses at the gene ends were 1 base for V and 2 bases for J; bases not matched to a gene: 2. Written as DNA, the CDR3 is TGTGCCAGCAGCCAAGTGGCGGGGGGGCAAGAGACCCAGTACTTC. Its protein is CASSQVAGGQETQYF.

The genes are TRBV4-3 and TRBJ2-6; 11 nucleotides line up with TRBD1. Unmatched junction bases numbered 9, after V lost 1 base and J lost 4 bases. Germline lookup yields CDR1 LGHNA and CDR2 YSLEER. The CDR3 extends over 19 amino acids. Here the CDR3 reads CASSQGLDRGPTGANVLTF. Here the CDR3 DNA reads TGCGCCAGCAGCCAAGGGCTGGACAGGGGGCCTACCGGGGCCAACGTCCTGACTTTC.

The CDR3 DNA follows: TGTGCCAGCAGTGACTATGATAAGGGACAGGGGGGTTCCCATTCCTACGAGCAGTACTTC. Its translation: CASSDYDKGQGGSHSYEQYF. The V gene is TRBV6-4, the J gene TRBJ2-7, with TRBD1 matching 11 bases. The CDR3 runs 20 residues. Germline V CDR1 and CDR2: MRHNA, SNTAGT. Unmatched junction bases numbered 15, after V lost 1 base and J lost 1 base.

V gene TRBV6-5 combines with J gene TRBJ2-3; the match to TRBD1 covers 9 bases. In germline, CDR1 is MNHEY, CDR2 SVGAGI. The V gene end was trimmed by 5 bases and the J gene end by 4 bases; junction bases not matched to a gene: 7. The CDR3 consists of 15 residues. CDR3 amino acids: CASSPRDREADTQYF. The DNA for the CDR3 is TGTGCCAGCAGTCCCCGGGACAGGGAGGCAGATACGCAGTATTTT.

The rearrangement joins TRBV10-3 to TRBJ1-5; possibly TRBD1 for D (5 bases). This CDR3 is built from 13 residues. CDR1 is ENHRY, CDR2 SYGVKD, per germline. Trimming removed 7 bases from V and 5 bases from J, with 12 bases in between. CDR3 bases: TGTGCCATCACCGGGGGGAGGGATCAGCCCCAGCATTTT. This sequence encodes CAITGGRDQPQHF.

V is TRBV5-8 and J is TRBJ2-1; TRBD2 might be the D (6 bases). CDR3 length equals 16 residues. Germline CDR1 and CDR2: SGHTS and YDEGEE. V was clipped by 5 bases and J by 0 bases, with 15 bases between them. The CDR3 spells CASSFMSGGSYNEQFF. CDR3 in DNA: TGTGCCAGCAGTTTCATGTCCGGGGGCTCCTACAATGAGCAGTTCTTC.

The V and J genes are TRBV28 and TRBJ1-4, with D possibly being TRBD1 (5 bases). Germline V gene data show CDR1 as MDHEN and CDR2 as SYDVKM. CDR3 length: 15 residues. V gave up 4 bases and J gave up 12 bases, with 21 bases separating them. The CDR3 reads CASSWGGADQRELFF. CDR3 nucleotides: TGTGCCAGCAGTTGGGGTGGGGCGGACCAAAGAGAACTGTTTTTT.

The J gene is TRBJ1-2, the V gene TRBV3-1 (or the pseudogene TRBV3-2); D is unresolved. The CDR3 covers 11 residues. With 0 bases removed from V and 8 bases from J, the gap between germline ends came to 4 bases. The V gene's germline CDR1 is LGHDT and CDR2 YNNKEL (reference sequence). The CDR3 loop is CASSQDLGYTF. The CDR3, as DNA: TGTGCCAGCAGCCAAGATTTAGGCTACACCTTC.

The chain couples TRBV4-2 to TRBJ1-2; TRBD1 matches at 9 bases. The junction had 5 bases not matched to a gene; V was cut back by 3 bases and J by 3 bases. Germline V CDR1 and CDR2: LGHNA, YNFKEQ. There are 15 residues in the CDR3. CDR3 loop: CASSHGTGKDYGYTF. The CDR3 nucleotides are TGTGCCAGCAGCCATGGGACAGGGAAAGACTATGGCTACACCTTC.

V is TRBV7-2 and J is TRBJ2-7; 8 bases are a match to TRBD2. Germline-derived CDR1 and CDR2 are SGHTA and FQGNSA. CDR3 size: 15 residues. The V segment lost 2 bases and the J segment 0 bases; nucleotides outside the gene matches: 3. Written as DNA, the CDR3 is TGTGCCAGCAGCTTACAGCGGGGGAGCTCCTACGAGCAGTACTTC. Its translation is CASSLQRGSSYEQYF.

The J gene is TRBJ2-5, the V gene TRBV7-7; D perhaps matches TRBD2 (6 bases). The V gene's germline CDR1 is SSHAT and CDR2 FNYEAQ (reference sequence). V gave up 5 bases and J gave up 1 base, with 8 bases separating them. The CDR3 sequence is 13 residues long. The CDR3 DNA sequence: TGTGCCAGCAGCCCGACTAGCCAAGAGACCCAGTACTTC. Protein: CASSPTSQETQYF.

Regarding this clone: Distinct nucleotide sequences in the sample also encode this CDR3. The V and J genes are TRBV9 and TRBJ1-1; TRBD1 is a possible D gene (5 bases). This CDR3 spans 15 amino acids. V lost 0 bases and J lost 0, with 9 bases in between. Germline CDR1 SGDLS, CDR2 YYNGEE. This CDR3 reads CASSVGGAVNTEAFF. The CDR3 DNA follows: TGTGCCAGCAGCGTAGGGGGCGCGGTGAACACTGAAGCTTTCTTT.

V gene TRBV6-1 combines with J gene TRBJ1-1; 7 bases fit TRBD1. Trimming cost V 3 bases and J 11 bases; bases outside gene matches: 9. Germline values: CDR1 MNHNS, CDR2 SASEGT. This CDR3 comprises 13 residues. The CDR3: CASSELTGWLAFF. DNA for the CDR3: TGTGCCAGCAGTGAGTTGACAGGGTGGTTGGCTTTCTTT.

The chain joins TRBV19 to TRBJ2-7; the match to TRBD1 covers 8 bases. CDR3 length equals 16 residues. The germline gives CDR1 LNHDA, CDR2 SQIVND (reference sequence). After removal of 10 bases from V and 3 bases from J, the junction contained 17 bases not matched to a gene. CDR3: CAKTPHPGDRLYEQYF. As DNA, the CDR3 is TGTGCCAAGACGCCACACCCCGGGGACAGGCTCTACGAGCAGTACTTC.

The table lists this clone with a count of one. The CDR3 loop is CASSSGQGATDTQYF. DNA of the CDR3: TGTGCCAGCAGCTCTGGACAGGGGGCTACAGATACGCAGTATTTT. V and J are TRBV11-2 and TRBJ2-3; 11 nucleotides align to TRBD1. This CDR3 region has 15 residues. V was pared by 4 bases and J by 3 bases, with 3 bases of the junction left unmatched. Germline loops: CDR1 SGHAT, CDR2 FQNNGV.

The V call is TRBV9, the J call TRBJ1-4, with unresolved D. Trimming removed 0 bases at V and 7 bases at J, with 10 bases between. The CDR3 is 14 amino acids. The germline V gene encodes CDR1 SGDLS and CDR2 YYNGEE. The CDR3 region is CASSVGGRSEKLFF. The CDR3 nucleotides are TGTGCCAGCAGCGTAGGTGGTAGGAGTGAAAAACTGTTTTTT.

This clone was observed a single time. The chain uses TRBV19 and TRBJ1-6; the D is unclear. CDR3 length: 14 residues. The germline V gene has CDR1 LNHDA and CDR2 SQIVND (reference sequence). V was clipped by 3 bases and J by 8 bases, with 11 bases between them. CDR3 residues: CASSIYLRDSPLHF. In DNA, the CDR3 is TGTGCCAGTAGTATCTACTTGCGCGATTCACCCCTCCACTTT.

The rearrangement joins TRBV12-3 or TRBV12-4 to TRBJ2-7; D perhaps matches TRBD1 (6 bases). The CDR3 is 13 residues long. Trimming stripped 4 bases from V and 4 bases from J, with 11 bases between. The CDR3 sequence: CASSSDSWYEQYF. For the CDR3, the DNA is TGTGCCAGCAGTTCGGACAGTTGGTACGAGCAGTACTTC.

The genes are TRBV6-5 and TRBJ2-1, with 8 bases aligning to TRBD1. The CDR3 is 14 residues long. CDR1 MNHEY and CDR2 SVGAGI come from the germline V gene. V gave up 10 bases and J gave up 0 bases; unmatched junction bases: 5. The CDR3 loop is CATGQGSSYNEQFF. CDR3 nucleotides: TGTGCCACCGGACAGGGCAGCTCCTACAATGAGCAGTTCTTC.

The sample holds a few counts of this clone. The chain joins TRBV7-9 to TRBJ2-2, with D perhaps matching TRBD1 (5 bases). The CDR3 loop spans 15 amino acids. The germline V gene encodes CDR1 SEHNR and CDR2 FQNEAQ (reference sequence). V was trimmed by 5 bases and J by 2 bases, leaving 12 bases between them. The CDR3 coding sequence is TGTGCCAGCAGCGGCTCCAGGGTCAACACCGGGGAGCTGTTTTTT. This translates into CASSGSRVNTGELFF.